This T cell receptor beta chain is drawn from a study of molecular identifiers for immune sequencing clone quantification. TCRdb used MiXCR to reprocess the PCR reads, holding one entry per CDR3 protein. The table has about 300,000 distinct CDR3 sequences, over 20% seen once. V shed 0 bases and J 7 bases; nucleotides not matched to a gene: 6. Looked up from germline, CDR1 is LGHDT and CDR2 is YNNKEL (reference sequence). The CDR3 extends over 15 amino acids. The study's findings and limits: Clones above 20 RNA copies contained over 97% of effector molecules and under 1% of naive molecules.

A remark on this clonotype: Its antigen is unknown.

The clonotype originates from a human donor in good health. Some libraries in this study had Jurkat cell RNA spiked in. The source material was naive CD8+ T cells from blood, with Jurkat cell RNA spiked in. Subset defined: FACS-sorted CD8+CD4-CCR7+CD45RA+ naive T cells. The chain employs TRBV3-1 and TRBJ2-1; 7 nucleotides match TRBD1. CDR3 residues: CASSQDDLQGNEQFF. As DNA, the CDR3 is TGTGCCAGCAGCCAAGATGATTTACAGGGGAATGAGCAGTTCTTC.